The clone carrying this TCR beta chain showed up just once. This sample is drawn from a study of blood T cell repertoires in COVID-19. Study-level background: The United States, Italy and Spain supplied acute and convalescent COVID-19 samples.

The table came from immunoSEQ multiplex PCR; TCRdb's copy has only in-frame clones and leaves some out. The repertoire includes around 380,000 clones, 81% of them detected once, and around 1% sits in the top ten. This CDR3 region has 16 residues. Trimming took 2 bases from V and 4 from J, leaving 18 bases between them. Germline CDR1 reads SGHKS; CDR2 reads YYEKEE (reference sequence). Sequencing was carried out using peripheral blood. The source is a human donor with acute or convalescent COVID-19. The donor label of this sample is uncertain. The chain couples TRBV5-5 to TRBJ1-2; D gene ambiguous. CDR3 residues: CASSFDSGGSPYGYTF. For the CDR3, the DNA is TGTGCCAGCAGCTTCGACTCGGGAGGGTCACCCTATGGCTACACCTTC.